One sample yielded the 28 T cell receptor beta chains listed below, sequenced in a study of CD8 T cells in ankylosing spondylitis. TCRdb redid the calling of the 5' RACE reads with MiXCR, one entry per CDR3 protein. The data hold 300,000 to 350,000 distinct CDR3 sequences, with roughly 12% observed a single time. Sequencing was done on a sample of blood, either unsorted or a sorted T cell fraction (not recorded which). The receptor source for this set is a female donor with ankylosing spondylitis or in good health (not recorded which).

This clonotype was detected many times. The chain couples TRBV5-5 to TRBJ1-1, with no clear D. Trimming left V 2 bases short and J 4 bases short, with 21 bases between. Germline V lookup: CDR1 SGHKS, CDR2 YYEKEE (reference sequence). The length of the CDR3 is 17 residues. The CDR3 spells CASSLVIWKSLGTEAFF. The CDR3 nucleotides are TGTGCCAGCAGCTTAGTTATATGGAAAAGTTTGGGCACTGAAGCTTTCTTT.

Many counts were recorded for this clonotype. This chain joins TRBV12-3 or TRBV12-4 and TRBJ2-1; no clear D gene. V shed 0 bases and J shed 7 bases, with 10 bases lying between them. There are 14 residues in the CDR3. Here the CDR3 reads CASSLALLGNEQFF. The CDR3 nucleotides read TGTGCCAGCAGTTTAGCCCTCCTAGGTAATGAGCAGTTCTTC.

J is TRBJ1-1 and V is TRBV6-2 or TRBV6-3, with 7 bases that match TRBD1. The CDR3 has 14 residues. From germline, CDR1 is MNHEY and CDR2 SVGEGT. With 4 bases clipped from V and 2 bases from J, the junction kept 4 bases outside the gene matches. The CDR3 sequence: CASSSGQFNTEAFF. CDR3 nucleotide sequence: TGTGCCAGCAGTTCGGGACAGTTCAACACTGAAGCTTTCTTT.

With regard to this clonotype: A much larger clone differs from this one at a single base, so this may be a read error. J is TRBJ1-1 and V is TRBV6-1, with 7 bases that match TRBD1. The CDR3 contains 15 residues. The germline gives CDR1 MNHNS, CDR2 SASEGT. The CDR3: CASGQPGQSNTEVFF. The DNA for the CDR3 is TGTGCCAGCGGACAACCGGGACAGTCGAACACTGAAGTTTTCTTT.

The table lists this clonotype with many counts. CDR3 sequence: CASSSRMTGNTIYF. The CDR3 DNA is TGTGCCAGCAGTTCGCGGATGACTGGAAACACCATATATTTT. V gene TRBV12-3 or TRBV12-4 combines with J gene TRBJ1-3; D gene unclear. V lost 4 bases, J lost 2 bases, and 9 bases lay in between. The length of the CDR3 is 14 residues.

This clonotype was counted between two and nine times. This sequence joins TRBV30 and TRBJ2-1, with 10 bases fitting TRBD2. Per the germline V gene, CDR1 is GTSNPN and CDR2 is SVGIG (reference sequence). With 5 bases clipped from V and 1 base from J, the junction kept 2 bases outside the gene matches. The length of the CDR3 is 14 residues. The CDR3 DNA follows: TGTGCCTGGGATAGCGGGGGGTCCTACAATGAGCAGTTCTTC. It yields the protein CAWDSGGSYNEQFF.

This sequence joins TRBV6-1 and TRBJ2-7; 10 nucleotides match TRBD2. This CDR3 has 14 amino acids. Germline assignment: CDR1 MNHNS and CDR2 SASEGT. V dropped 6 bases and J dropped 9; count of bases not matched to a gene: 11. CDR3 protein: CASSSLAGVTWQYF. The DNA for the CDR3 is TGTGCCAGCAGCTCCCTAGCGGGAGTCACGTGGCAGTACTTC.

This clonotype has a count of ten or more. The chain employs TRBV5-1 and TRBJ2-7; D not resolved. The CDR3 totals 13 residues. The germline V and J ends were trimmed by 2 bases and 5 bases, with 11 bases remaining between them. The germline V gene encodes CDR1 SGHRS and CDR2 YFSETQ. CDR3 region: CASSLNRQDEQYF. The CDR3 DNA reads as TGCGCCAGCAGCTTAAACCGACAAGACGAGCAGTACTTC.

There are a few counts of this clonotype. The chain has TRBV3-1 and TRBJ2-1; 8 nucleotides align to TRBD2. Looked up from germline, CDR1 is LGHDT and CDR2 is YNNKEL (reference sequence). J gave up 4 bases and V 4 bases, and 9 bases lay outside the gene matches. The CDR3 runs 16 residues. CDR3 bases: TGTGCCAGCAGCCCCCTCGCGGGGGGCCGGTACAATGAGCAGTTCTTC. Translated: CASSPLAGGRYNEQFF.

V is TRBV10-3 and J is TRBJ1-1; D is perhaps TRBD1 (5 bases). The V gene's germline CDR1 is ENHRY and CDR2 SYGVKD. V was trimmed by 2 bases and J by 5 bases, leaving 15 bases between them. The CDR3 is made up of 15 amino acids. The chain's CDR3 is CAISEAGRASTEAFF. The CDR3 DNA reads as TGTGCCATCAGTGAGGCAGGCAGGGCCTCTACTGAAGCTTTCTTT.

This clonotype was seen at least ten times. The chain links TRBV12-3 or TRBV12-4 to TRBJ1-5; possibly TRBD1 for D (6 bases). This CDR3 has 11 residues. Trimming left V 4 bases short and J 16 bases short, with 14 bases between. CDR3 protein: CASSSGQSIHF. DNA for the CDR3: TGTGCCAGCAGTTCAGGACAGTCGATTCATTTT.

The sample holds many counts of this clonotype. CDR3 protein: CASSLVAGGSGFHYGYTF. The CDR3, as DNA: TGTGCCAGCAGCTTAGTCGCGGGGGGGAGCGGATTCCACTATGGCTACACCTTC. This chain links TRBV7-2 with TRBJ1-2; a possible D gene is TRBD1 (5 bases). V lost 1 base to trimming and J lost 3 bases, with 21 bases between them. The CDR3 runs to 18 residues. CDR1 is SGHTA, CDR2 FQGNSA, per germline.

This clonotype was detected ten times or more. This rearrangement joins TRBV20-1 to TRBJ2-5; perhaps TRBD1 as D (8 bases). The V gene lost 1 base and the J gene lost 9 bases, with 18 bases spanning the gap. Germline-derived CDR1 and CDR2 are DFQATT and SNEGSKA (reference sequence). The CDR3 consists of 14 residues. CDR3 bases: TGCAGTGCTAGAGGGACAGGGAGTGCGGGGGCCCAGTACTTC. This translates into CSARGTGSAGAQYF.

This chain uses TRBV6-1 with TRBJ1-4, with a possible D match to TRBD1 (6 bases). Trimming shortened V by 7 bases and J by 6 bases, and 15 bases separated the two germline ends. The CDR3 consists of 14 residues. The germline gives CDR1 MNHNS, CDR2 SASEGT. The CDR3 coding sequence is TGTGCCAGCAAATTCGGGGGGGCTGATGAAAAACTGTTTTTT. Its translation is CASKFGGADEKLFF.

This chain links TRBV3-1 with TRBJ2-5, with TRBD1 identical over 10 bases. CDR1 is LGHDT and CDR2 is YNNKEL in the germline V gene (reference sequence). V trimming: 5 bases; J trimming: 5 bases; junction bases outside the gene matches: 8. CDR3 length equals 15 residues. CDR3 sequence (DNA): TGTGCCAGCAGCGCCCCCGGGACAGGGGAGGAGACCCAGTACTTC. It yields the protein CASSAPGTGEETQYF.

This clonotype came up many times. This sequence joins TRBV11-2 and TRBJ1-5, with 7 bases lining up with TRBD1. V gave up 5 bases and J gave up 3 bases; unmatched junction bases: 4. Germline assignment: CDR1 SGHAT and CDR2 FQNNGV. The CDR3 contains 14 residues. The CDR3 DNA reads as TGTGCCAGCAGCCAGGGACAGAACAATCAGCCCCAGCATTTT. Protein sequence: CASSQGQNNQPQHF.

This clonotype has more than one count but fewer than ten. The chain carries TRBV7-2 and TRBJ2-1, with TRBD2 identical over 9 bases. The CDR3 extends over 16 amino acids. Unmatched junction bases numbered 12, after V lost 8 bases and J lost 4 bases. Germline assignment: CDR1 SGHTA and CDR2 FQGNSA. CDR3 sequence: CASLGWREGTYNEQFF. The CDR3 DNA reads TGTGCCAGCCTAGGGTGGCGGGAGGGGACTTACAATGAGCAGTTCTTC.

The chain couples TRBV13 to TRBJ2-5; 8 bases are shared with TRBD2. V lost 6 bases, J lost 4 bases, and 10 bases stayed unmatched. CDR1 is PRHDT and CDR2 is FYEKMQ in the germline V gene (reference sequence). The CDR3 extends over 15 amino acids. The CDR3 nucleotides read TGTGCCAGCAGTCCGACGGGACTAGACCCAGAGACCCAGTACTTC. This sequence encodes CASSPTGLDPETQYF.

The table lists this clonotype with many counts. CDR3 nucleotides: TGTGCCAGCACCCAGCCCCTTGTCGAGACCCAGTACTTC. This codes for CASTQPLVETQYF. This rearrangement joins TRBV6-2 or TRBV6-3 to TRBJ2-5, with D uncertain. Trimming cost V 7 bases and J 5 bases, with 14 bases left between them. The CDR3 runs to 13 residues. Germline assignment: CDR1 MNHEY and CDR2 SVGEGT.

As for this clonotype: This may be a read error: a much more frequent sequence differs by one nucleotide. The chain carries TRBV20-1 and TRBJ1-5; no firm D call. Germline assignment: CDR1 DFQATT and CDR2 SNEGSKA (reference sequence). The V end lost 5 bases, the J end lost 4 bases, and 18 bases lay between the germline ends. The CDR3 has 15 amino acids. The CDR3 region is CSAFRLGRQNQPQHF. The CDR3 nucleotides are TGCAGTGCTTTCCGCCTCGGACGGCAGAATCAGCCCCAGCATTTT.

This clonotype was picked up many times. The chain carries TRBV28 and TRBJ1-2; no clear D gene. CDR3 length: 17 residues. Germline V gene lookup returns CDR1 MDHEN and CDR2 SYDVKM. The ends were cut back, 4 bases at V and 5 bases at J, with 23 bases in the middle. Here the CDR3 reads CASSSPRTTLNIYGYTF. CDR3 bases: TGTGCCAGCAGTTCACCCCGGACCACTCTCAATATTTATGGCTACACCTTC.

This clonotype was observed a handful of times. This chain links TRBV3-1 with TRBJ1-1; D is undetermined. The CDR3 covers 13 residues. The germline CDR1 and CDR2 sequences are LGHDT and YNNKEL (reference sequence). V was clipped by 4 bases and J by 3 bases, with 9 bases between them. CDR3 amino acids: CASSPGSYTEAFF. CDR3 coding DNA: TGTGCCAGCAGCCCCGGGAGTTACACTGAAGCTTTCTTT.

This clonotype was seen many times. The V and J genes are TRBV9 and TRBJ2-5, with unresolved D. Trimming shortened V by 4 bases and J by 0 bases, and 13 bases separated the two germline ends. Germline V gene data show CDR1 as SGDLS and CDR2 as YYNGEE. This CDR3 has 15 residues. CDR3 residues: CASSPSPRYQETQYF. The CDR3 bases are TGTGCCAGCAGCCCTTCCCCACGGTACCAAGAGACCCAGTACTTC.

This CDR3 reads CASLAGGLTGELFF. In nucleotides, the CDR3 is TGTGCCAGTTTAGCGGGCGGTCTTACCGGGGAGCTGTTTTTT. The chain employs TRBV27 and TRBJ2-2, with 7 bases aligning to TRBD2. The germline V gene has CDR1 MNHEY and CDR2 SMNVEV (reference sequence). The CDR3 runs to 14 residues. The ends lost 9 bases at V and 5 bases at J; junction bases unmatched: 9.

This clonotype was seen ten or more times. The V gene is TRBV6-2 or TRBV6-3, the J gene TRBJ2-1, with TRBD1 matching 11 bases. There are 15 residues in the CDR3. Germline V CDR1 and CDR2: MNHEY, SVGEGT. The junction had 3 bases not matched to a gene; V was cut back by 6 bases and J by 2 bases. CDR3 bases: TGTGCCAGCAGATCGGGACAGGGGGCCTACAATGAGCAGTTCTTC. It yields the protein CASRSGQGAYNEQFF.

This clonotype was picked up many times. The gene calls are TRBV10-3 and TRBJ2-1; D unresolved. V was trimmed by 3 bases and J by 4 bases, leaving 7 bases between them. In germline, CDR1 is ENHRY, CDR2 SYGVKD. CDR3 size: 13 residues. This CDR3 is CAISENRYNEQFF. The CDR3 DNA is TGTGCCATCAGTGAAAACAGATACAATGAGCAGTTCTTC.

This clonotype was seen ten or more times. V and J are TRBV20-1 and TRBJ1-1; maybe TRBD1 (5 bases). This CDR3 is built from 14 residues. Per the germline V gene, CDR1 is DFQATT and CDR2 is SNEGSKA (reference sequence). V lost 2 bases, J lost 8 bases, and 18 bases lay in between. The CDR3: CSARQGARIREAFF. CDR3 in DNA: TGCAGTGCTAGACAGGGCGCCAGGATACGAGAAGCTTTCTTT.

This clonotype came up many times. This chain links TRBV20-1 with TRBJ2-2; no firm D call. Germline loops: CDR1 DFQATT, CDR2 SNEGSKA (reference sequence). This CDR3 region has 13 residues. V lost 5 bases and J lost 3, with 10 bases in between. CDR3 sequence: CSADTRDTGELFF. DNA for the CDR3: TGCAGTGCTGATACCCGGGACACCGGGGAGCTGTTTTTT.